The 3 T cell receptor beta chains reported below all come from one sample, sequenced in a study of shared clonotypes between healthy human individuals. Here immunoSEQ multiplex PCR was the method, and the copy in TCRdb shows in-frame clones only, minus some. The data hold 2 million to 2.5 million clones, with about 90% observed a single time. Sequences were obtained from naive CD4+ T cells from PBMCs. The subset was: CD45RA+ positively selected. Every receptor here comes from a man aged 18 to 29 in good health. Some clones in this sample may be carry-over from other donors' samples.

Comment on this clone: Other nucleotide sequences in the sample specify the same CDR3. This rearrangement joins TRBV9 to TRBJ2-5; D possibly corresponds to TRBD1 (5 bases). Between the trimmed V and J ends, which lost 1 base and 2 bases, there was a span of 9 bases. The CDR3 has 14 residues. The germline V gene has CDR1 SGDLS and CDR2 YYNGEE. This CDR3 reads CASSVRGGQETQYF. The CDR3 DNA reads TGTGCCAGCAGCGTAAGGGGCGGACAAGAGACCCAGTACTTC.

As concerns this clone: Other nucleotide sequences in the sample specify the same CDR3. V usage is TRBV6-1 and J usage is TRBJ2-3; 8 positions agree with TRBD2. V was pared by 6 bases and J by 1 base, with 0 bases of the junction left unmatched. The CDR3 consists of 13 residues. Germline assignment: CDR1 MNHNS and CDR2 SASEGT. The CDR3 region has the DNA TGTGCCAGCAGGACTAGCGGCACAGATACGCAGTATTTT. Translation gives CASRTSGTDTQYF.

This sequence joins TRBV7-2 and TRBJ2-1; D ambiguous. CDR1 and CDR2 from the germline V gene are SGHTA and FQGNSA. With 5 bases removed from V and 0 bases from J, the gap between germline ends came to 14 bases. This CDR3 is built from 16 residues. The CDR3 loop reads CASSRHYRSSYNEQFF. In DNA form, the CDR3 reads TGTGCCAGCAGCCGACACTATAGAAGCTCCTACAATGAGCAGTTCTTC.